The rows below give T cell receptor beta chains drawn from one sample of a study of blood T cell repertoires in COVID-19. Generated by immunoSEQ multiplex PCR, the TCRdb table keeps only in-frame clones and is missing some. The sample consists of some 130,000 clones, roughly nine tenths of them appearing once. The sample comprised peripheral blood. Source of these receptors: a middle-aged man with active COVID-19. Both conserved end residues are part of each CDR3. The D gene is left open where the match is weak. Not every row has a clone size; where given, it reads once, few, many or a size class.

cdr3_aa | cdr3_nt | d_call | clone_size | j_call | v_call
CASSLGGAYNEQFF | TGCGCCAGCAGCTTGGGGGGCGCATACAATGAGCAGTTCTTC | - | once | TRBJ2-1 | TRBV5-1
CASLEAGQPQHF | TGTGCCAGCCTCGAGGCCGGGCAGCCCCAGCATTTT | - | - | TRBJ1-5 | TRBV6-6
CASSPGLPTDTQYF | TGTGCCAGCAGCCCGGGACTGCCCACAGATACGCAGTATTTT | - | few | TRBJ2-3 | TRBV5-8
CASSDEGGTDTQYF | TGTGCCAGCAGTGACGAGGGAGGGACAGATACGCAGTATTTT | TRBD2 | - | TRBJ2-3 | TRBV6-4
CASSVGGTSGIQETQYF | TGTGCCAGCAGCGTAGGGGGGACTAGCGGGATTCAAGAGACCCAGTACTTC | TRBD2 | - | TRBJ2-5 | TRBV9
CASSESRARGNQPQHF | TGTGCCAGCAGTGAAAGTAGGGCCAGGGGCAATCAGCCCCAGCATTTT | - | - | TRBJ1-5 | TRBV6-1
CASSLWVLEEDYGYTF | TGTGCCAGCAGCTTATGGGTTTTAGAGGAGGACTATGGCTACACCTTC | - | - | TRBJ1-2 | TRBV11-3
CASDSRNGANVLTF | TGTGCCAGCGACAGTCGCAACGGGGCCAACGTCCTGACTTTC | - | - | TRBJ2-6 | TRBV19
CASSPGLAGGTDTQYF | TGTGCCAGCAGCCCGGGACTAGCGGGGGGCACAGATACGCAGTATTTT | TRBD2 | - | TRBJ2-3 | TRBV3-1/TRBV3-2
CATSGGPGQGYTF | TGTGCCACCAGTGGTGGGCCAGGGCAGGGCTACACCTTC | - | - | TRBJ1-2 | TRBV24-1
CATGTGTTGELFF | TGTGCCACTGGGACAGGGACCACCGGGGAGCTGTTTTTT | TRBD1 | once | TRBJ2-2 | TRBV24-1
CASSIKEQNTEAFF | TGTGCCAGCAGTATAAAGGAGCAGAACACTGAAGCTTTCTTT | - | once | TRBJ1-1 | TRBV2
CASSLRALSGGYNEQFF | TGTGCCAGCAGCTTGAGGGCCCTCAGCGGGGGCTACAATGAGCAGTTCTTC | TRBD2 | once | TRBJ2-1 | TRBV5-6
CASSQGQGVPGELFF | TGTGCCAGCAGCCAGGGACAGGGGGTCCCCGGGGAGCTGTTTTTT | TRBD1 | - | TRBJ2-2 | TRBV4-2
CATSSQKDRANYGYTF | TGTGCCACCAGCAGCCAGAAGGACAGGGCGAACTATGGCTACACCTTC | TRBD1 | - | TRBJ1-2 | TRBV15
CASSYRGLTNEKLFF | TGTGCCAGCAGCTACAGGGGGCTAACTAATGAAAAACTGTTTTTT | TRBD1 | few | TRBJ1-4 | TRBV5-6
CASSPGGGNGLEQYF | TGTGCCAGCAGCCCCGGGGGAGGGAACGGGTTGGAGCAGTACTTC | TRBD2 | once | TRBJ2-7 | TRBV7-7
CASSVGSLLTGELFF | TGTGCCAGCAGCGTAGGGTCCCTACTCACCGGGGAGCTGTTTTTT | - | - | TRBJ2-2 | TRBV9
CASSQERHSTEAFF | TGTGCCAGCAGCCAAGAGCGGCATAGCACTGAAGCTTTCTTT | - | - | TRBJ1-1 | TRBV3-1/TRBV3-2
CACGEGDWPQHF | TGTGCCTGCGGGGAGGGTGACTGGCCCCAGCATTTT | - | - | TRBJ1-5 | TRBV30
CASSLARGTTEAFF | TGTGCCAGCAGCTTAGCGCGGGGGACCACTGAAGCTTTCTTT | - | - | TRBJ1-1 | TRBV7-9
CASSLSQSGEQYF | TGTGCCAGCAGTTTATCACAGTCCGGCGAGCAGTACTTC | - | - | TRBJ2-7 | TRBV27
CASSLGITTDTQYF | TGTGCCAGCAGCTTGGGAATCACTACAGATACGCAGTATTTT | - | - | TRBJ2-3 | TRBV5-6
CASRRLAGYNEQFF | TGCGCCAGCAGACGCTTAGCGGGGTACAATGAGCAGTTCTTC | TRBD2 | once | TRBJ2-1 | TRBV4-1
CASSQPQGKIETQYF | TGTGCCAGCAGCCAGCCACAGGGAAAAATCGAGACCCAGTACTTC | - | - | TRBJ2-5 | TRBV16
CASTSGVIDEQFF | TGTGCCAGCACGAGCGGGGTCATAGATGAGCAGTTCTTC | TRBD2 | - | TRBJ2-1 | TRBV13
CASSKDRGANYGYTF | TGTGCCAGCTCAAAAGACAGGGGAGCTAACTATGGCTACACCTTC | TRBD1 | few | TRBJ1-2 | TRBV18
CASNRRRPNTGELFF | TGTGCCAGCAACCGGCGGAGACCGAACACCGGGGAGCTGTTTTTT | - | - | TRBJ2-2 | TRBV6-5
CASSLGTNSYNEQFF | TGTGCCAGCAGCTTGGGGACTAACTCCTACAATGAGCAGTTCTTC | - | - | TRBJ2-1 | TRBV5-4
CASSPPGTGTGNTIYF | TGTGCCAGCAGTCCTCCCGGGACAGGGACCGGAAACACCATATATTTT | TRBD1 | - | TRBJ1-3 | TRBV25-1
CASSVGTASGYGYTF | TGTGCCAGCAGCGTAGGGACGGCGTCGGGGTATGGCTACACCTTC | - | - | TRBJ1-2 | TRBV9